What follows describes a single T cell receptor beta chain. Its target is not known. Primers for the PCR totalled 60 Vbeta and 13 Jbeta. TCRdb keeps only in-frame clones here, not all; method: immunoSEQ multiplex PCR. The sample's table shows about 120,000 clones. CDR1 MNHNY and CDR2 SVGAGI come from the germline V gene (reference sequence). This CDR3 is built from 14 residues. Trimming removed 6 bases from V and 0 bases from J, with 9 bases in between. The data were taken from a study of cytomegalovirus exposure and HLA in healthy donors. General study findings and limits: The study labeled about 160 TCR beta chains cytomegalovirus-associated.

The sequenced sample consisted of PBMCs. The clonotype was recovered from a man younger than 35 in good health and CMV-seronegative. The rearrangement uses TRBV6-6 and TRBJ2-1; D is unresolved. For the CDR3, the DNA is TGTGCCAGCAGCCCTTTAGCCTCCTACAATGAGCAGTTCTTC. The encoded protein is CASSPLASYNEQFF.